This T cell receptor beta chain was obtained from a study of blood T cell repertoires in COVID-19. Study-wide background: The origin of the acute and convalescent COVID-19 samples was the United States, Italy and Spain. PBMCs, B-cell-depleted T cells, or T cells provided the cDNA or gDNA that made up the material.

Original processing notes: Estimated nucleated cell counts came from reference gene primer amplification. Repertoires were generated with immunoSEQ multiplex PCR, while TCRdb's copy carries only in-frame clones and drops some. V and J calls and clone size come straight from that table; D and trimming were deduced from the DNA. The sample lists about 94,000 clones; about 80% were seen once. The V end lost 6 bases, the J end lost 2 bases, and 22 bases lay between the germline ends. Germline lookup yields CDR1 MNHEY and CDR2 SMNVEV (reference sequence). The CDR3 is 17 residues long. The TCR comes from a man in his sixties with acute or convalescent COVID-19. The gene calls are TRBV27 and TRBJ1-1; D is perhaps TRBD1 (6 bases). Sequencing used peripheral blood. The CDR3 DNA reads TGTGCCAGCAGGAGAATGAGGACCGGGACACTTAACACTGAAGCTTTCTTT. As protein: CASRRMRTGTLNTEAFF.